Each of the 4 T cell receptor beta chains below was sequenced from the same sample in a study of OX40 agonist ivuxolimab in advanced cancers. The assay was immunoSEQ multiplex PCR, and TCRdb's table has in-frame clones only and misses some. The repertoire holds just over 90,000 clones, roughly 90% seen once, with roughly 3.5% in the top ten. The sequencing here drew on CD4+ or CD8+ T cells sorted from blood, taken in a trial of the OX40 agonist ivuxolimab. Every receptor here comes from an adult with an advanced solid tumor such as melanoma, head and neck, liver or kidney cancer.

This chain connects TRBV9 to TRBJ2-3, with D unclear. Trimming stripped 0 bases from V and 2 bases from J, with 4 bases between. The CDR3 length is 13 residues. CDR1 and CDR2 from the germline V gene are SGDLS and YYNGEE. This chain's CDR3 is CASSVGITDTQYF. CDR3 nucleotide sequence: TGTGCCAGCAGCGTAGGGATCACAGATACGCAGTATTTT.

The table lists this clone with a count of one. The chain has TRBV6-1 and TRBJ2-7; TRBD1 matches 9 bases. CDR1 is MNHNS and CDR2 is SASEGT in the germline V gene. This CDR3 has 13 amino acids. The ends lost 6 bases at V and 3 bases at J; junction bases unmatched: 3. The CDR3 sequence is CASSGQGFYEQYF. CDR3 DNA: TGTGCCAGCAGCGGACAGGGGTTCTACGAGCAGTACTTC.

The rearrangement joins TRBV6-9 to TRBJ2-7; D is undetermined. Germline V gene data show CDR1 as MNHGY and CDR2 as SVAAGI. Trimming shortened V by 7 bases and J by 6 bases, and 19 bases separated the two germline ends. The CDR3 loop spans 14 amino acids. CDR3 nucleotides: TGTGCCAGCAAGCTTCCGCGCGAGCCGTCCGAGCAGTACTTC. Its protein is CASKLPREPSEQYF.

The chain joins TRBV6-5 to TRBJ1-1; 9 bases are a match to TRBD1. The CDR3 covers 13 residues. Trimming took 2 bases from V and 8 from J; bases not matched to a gene: 3. Germline CDR1 reads MNHEY; CDR2 reads SVGAGI. The CDR3 region has the DNA TGTGCCAGCAGTTACACCACAGGGGGCGAAGCTTTCTTT. As protein: CASSYTTGGEAFF.